The 12 T cell receptor beta chains presented below share a single source sample, sequenced in a study of control samples from healthy donors and cancer patients. Only in-frame clones appear in the TCRdb table, and some are missing; sequencing was by immunoSEQ multiplex PCR. Among 100,000 to 120,000 clones, 88% were seen once, and the ten largest hold 3.7%. The sample taken for sequencing was PBMCs. The receptor set was obtained from a woman aged 60-75 years with lung cancer.

The CDR3 DNA reads TGCGCCAGCAGCCAGGGACAGGGGGCCTGGGGCACTGAAGCTTTCTTT. Its protein is CASSQGQGAWGTEAFF. The chain links TRBV4-1 to TRBJ1-1; 12 nucleotides align to TRBD1. Germline V gives CDR1 MGHRA, CDR2 YSYEKL. V gave up 3 bases and J gave up 4 bases; unmatched junction bases: 6. This CDR3 region has 16 residues.

This chain connects TRBV6-6 to TRBJ2-5, with D perhaps matching TRBD1 (6 bases). Germline V gives CDR1 MNHNY, CDR2 SVGAGI (reference sequence). V was clipped by 1 base and J by 2 bases, with 14 bases between them. The CDR3 sequence is 16 residues long. The CDR3 nucleotides read TGTGCCAGCAGTTACTACGACAGGAGCCAACAAGAGACCCAGTACTTC. It encodes CASSYYDRSQQETQYF.

V is TRBV30 and J is TRBJ2-6; no reliable D call. CDR3 length equals 12 residues. Germline V gene sequence: CDR1 GTSNPN, CDR2 SVGIG (reference sequence). V lost 5 bases, J lost 1 base, and 3 bases lay in between. CDR3 protein: CAWGSGANVLTF. The CDR3 region has the DNA TGTGCCTGGGGGTCTGGGGCCAACGTCCTGACTTTC.

V gene TRBV19 combines with J gene TRBJ1-6; a possible D gene is TRBD1 (5 bases). The CDR3 is 14 amino acids. V dropped 5 bases and J dropped 7 bases, with 12 bases sitting between them. In germline, CDR1 is LNHDA, CDR2 SQIVND (reference sequence). The CDR3 sequence: CASSSVAGNSPLHF. The CDR3 DNA reads TGTGCCAGTAGTTCTGTGGCAGGGAATTCACCCCTCCACTTT.

This sequence joins TRBV10-3 and TRBJ2-1; weak D call: TRBD2 (7 bases). The V gene's germline CDR1 is ENHRY and CDR2 SYGVKD. The CDR3 runs to 14 residues. V lost 8 bases and J 2 bases, leaving 13 bases between the germline ends. DNA for the CDR3: TGTGCCATCTCGAGGGGGGGGGCCTACAATGAGCAGTTCTTC. It specifies CAISRGGAYNEQFF.

This clone appeared a few times. The chain employs TRBV7-8 and TRBJ1-5, with a tentative D call TRBD1 (5 bases). CDR3 size: 16 residues. Trimming pared 5 bases from V and 0 bases from J, leaving 14 bases between. The germline V gene has CDR1 SGHVS and CDR2 FQNEAQ. The chain's CDR3 is CASSPGTLISNQPQHF. CDR3 DNA: TGTGCCAGCAGCCCCGGGACGTTAATTAGCAATCAGCCCCAGCATTTT.

V and J are TRBV5-4 and TRBJ1-1; D is uncertain. Germline V gene sequence: CDR1 SGHNT, CDR2 YYREEE (reference sequence). CDR3 size: 13 residues. V was shortened by 4 bases and J by 5 bases, with 12 bases between the two germline ends. The CDR3 region has the DNA TGTGCCAGCAGCCCCCCGGGCCCGACTGAAGCTTTCTTT. Translation gives CASSPPGPTEAFF.

V usage is TRBV19 and J usage is TRBJ2-1, with 12 bases identical to TRBD1. This CDR3 has 16 residues. From germline, CDR1 is LNHDA and CDR2 SQIVND (reference sequence). J was trimmed by 9 bases and V by 6 bases; bases with no gene match: 12. The CDR3 protein is CASSTTPGQGAIEQFF. The CDR3, as DNA: TGTGCCAGTAGCACAACCCCGGGACAGGGGGCTATTGAGCAGTTCTTC. The whole variable domain, remainder taken from reference TRBV19 and TRBJ2-1, is DGGITQSPKYLFRKEGQNVTLSCEQNLNHDAMYWYRQDPGQGLRLIYYSQIVNDFQKGDIAEGYSVSREKKESFPLTVTSAQKNPTAFYLCASSTTPGQGAIEQFFGPGTRLTVL.

This clone has just one count. V is TRBV11-2 and J is TRBJ2-5, with TRBD1 matching over 11 bases. V dropped 4 bases and J dropped 4; count of bases not matched to a gene: 8. Germline-derived CDR1 and CDR2 are SGHAT and FQNNGV. The CDR3 consists of 16 residues. The CDR3 coding sequence is TGTGCCAGCAGCTCTCTCGGACAGGGGGCGACAGAGACCCAGTACTTC. It codes for CASSSLGQGATETQYF.

The chain has TRBV19 and TRBJ1-1; D is unresolved. The CDR3 is 19 amino acids. CDR1 is LNHDA and CDR2 is SQIVND in the germline V gene (reference sequence). V dropped 5 bases and J dropped 1 base, with 26 bases sitting between them. CDR3: CASSSQSWRLRSRNTEAFF. In DNA form, the CDR3 reads TGTGCCAGTAGTTCTCAAAGTTGGCGGTTGCGGAGTAGGAACACTGAAGCTTTCTTT. Supplemented by reference TRBV19 and TRBJ1-1, the full variable domain reads DGGITQSPKYLFRKEGQNVTLSCEQNLNHDAMYWYRQDPGQGLRLIYYSQIVNDFQKGDIAEGYSVSREKKESFPLTVTSAQKNPTAFYLCASSSQSWRLRSRNTEAFFGQGTRLTVV.

V and J are TRBV9 and TRBJ1-1, with a tentative D call TRBD1 (6 bases). Germline lookup yields CDR1 SGDLS and CDR2 YYNGEE. This CDR3 is built from 16 residues. V lost 4 bases, J lost 6 bases, and 22 bases lay in between. The DNA of the CDR3 is TGTGCCAGCAGCAAAGAACCACGGGGGGCGGACGCTGAAGCTTTCTTT. Translated, it gives CASSKEPRGADAEAFF.

The chain links TRBV27 to TRBJ1-5; no definite D call. CDR1 is MNHEY and CDR2 is SMNVEV in the germline V gene (reference sequence). The CDR3 is 15 amino acids. Trimming left V 8 bases short and J 5 bases short, with 19 bases between. DNA for the CDR3: TGTGCCAGCTCGAGGGTGGGGTTCCCTTATCAGCCCCAGCATTTT. Its translation: CASSRVGFPYQPQHF.